This TCR beta chain was sequenced in a study of T cells in Graves' hyperthyroidism and ophthalmopathy. Overall study context: Peripheral blood was secured at the point of initial diagnosis, before any treatment.

Study outcomes and limitations: Blood samples included most of the expanded thyroid clonotypes exceeding 0.001.

Patients between 18 and 65 years old had hyperthyroidism, newly diagnosed and lasting under 2 months. Germline V gene data show CDR1 as MNHEY and CDR2 as SMNVEV (reference sequence). The CDR3 sequence is 15 residues long. With V trimmed by 3 bases and J by 6 bases, 7 bases remained unmatched. Ten or more counts support this clonotype. The antigen is not known. RNA transcripts served as the template for amplifying TCR beta CDR3 regions. First-round RT-PCR targeting the TCR CDR3 was performed with the HTBI primer set. TCRdb processed the multiplex PCR reads anew with MiXCR; each CDR3 protein has one entry. The sample consists of about half a million distinct CDR3 sequences, under 25% of them appearing once.

The TCR comes from a young man with Graves' hyperthyroidism. Sample: blood. This chain connects TRBV27 to TRBJ1-5, with TRBD1 matching over 8 bases. In DNA form, the CDR3 reads TGTGCCAGCAGTTTCTCGGGACAGGTTTCTCAGCCCCAGCATTTT. Translation: CASSFSGQVSQPQHF.